Presented here are 26 T cell receptor beta chains from one specimen sequenced in a study of control samples from healthy donors and cancer patients. Profiled with immunoSEQ multiplex PCR; TCRdb holds only in-frame clones, not every one. The data show approximately 44,000 clones, just over 70% seen once. What was sequenced was formalin-fixed, paraffin-embedded tissue. These receptors originate from a male donor with melanoma.

The chain links TRBV7-2 to TRBJ2-5; D is possibly TRBD2 (7 bases). The V and J ends lost 4 bases and 2 bases respectively, with 14 bases between them. The germline CDR1 and CDR2 sequences are SGHTA and FQGNSA. The CDR3 contains 15 residues. Written as DNA, the CDR3 is TGTGCCAGCAGCTCCCCGGGGGGCCGACAAGAGACCCAGTACTTC. As protein: CASSSPGGRQETQYF.

V is TRBV28 and J is TRBJ2-1, with TRBD2 matching over 10 bases. Looked up from germline, CDR1 is MDHEN and CDR2 is SYDVKM. V was clipped by 5 bases and J by 7 bases; unmatched bases: 14. CDR3 length equals 17 residues. DNA for the CDR3: TGTGCCAGCAGTCCCCTTTTGGGAGCGGGAGGGTATAATGAGCAGTTCTTC. As protein: CASSPLLGAGGYNEQFF.

This rearrangement joins TRBV6-5 to TRBJ2-2; 7 nucleotides align to TRBD1. Trimming at V came to 5 bases and at J to 5 bases, leaving 8 bases not matched to a gene. The V gene's germline CDR1 is MNHEY and CDR2 SVGAGI. The CDR3 is 15 residues long. The CDR3 nucleotides read TGTGCCAGCAGTAGACAGGGAACTTGGACCGGGGAGCTGTTTTTT. Residues: CASSRQGTWTGELFF.

The chain employs TRBV6-6 and TRBJ1-2; tentative D call: TRBD1 (5 bases). Trimming removed 10 bases from V and 2 bases from J, with 11 bases in between. Germline CDR1 is MNHNY and CDR2 is SVGAGI (reference sequence). This CDR3 has 12 residues. CDR3 sequence reads: CATQGRNYGYTF. The CDR3 DNA sequence: TGTGCCACCCAGGGACGGAACTATGGCTACACCTTC.

The chain couples TRBV5-1 to TRBJ2-3; D may be TRBD2 (7 bases). Germline CDR1 and CDR2: SGHRS and YFSETQ. The germline V and J ends were trimmed by 4 bases and 1 base, with 16 bases remaining between them. The length of the CDR3 is 16 residues. The CDR3 region is CASSLEGGIRTDTQYF. The DNA of the CDR3 is TGCGCCAGCAGCCTAGAGGGGGGGATCCGCACAGATACGCAGTATTTT.

The chain joins TRBV28 to TRBJ1-2; 8 positions match TRBD1. The CDR3 has 14 amino acids. The V segment lost 6 bases and the J segment 3 bases; nucleotides outside the gene matches: 6. The V gene's germline CDR1 is MDHEN and CDR2 SYDVKM. This CDR3 is CASRLSGGDYGYTF. In nucleotides, the CDR3 is TGTGCCAGCAGACTTTCAGGGGGCGACTATGGCTACACCTTC.

This rearrangement joins TRBV24-1 to TRBJ1-2; no clear D gene. Germline V gives CDR1 KGHDR, CDR2 SFDVKD. V was trimmed by 1 base and J by 1 base, leaving 6 bases between them. This CDR3 is 14 amino acids long. As DNA, the CDR3 is TGTGCCACCAGTGATTTTTCTAGTAACTATGGCTACACCTTC. Amino acids: CATSDFSSNYGYTF.

The chain uses TRBV10-3 and TRBJ1-5, with TRBD1 matching 9 bases. The J segment lost 5 bases and the V segment lost 2 bases, leaving 1 base of the junction unmatched. The CDR3 has 14 amino acids. From germline, CDR1 is ENHRY and CDR2 SYGVKD. CDR3 nucleotide sequence: TGTGCCATCAGTGAGAGGGACAGGGATCAGCCCCAGCATTTT. This translates into CAISERDRDQPQHF.

The chain links TRBV25-1 to TRBJ1-5; TRBD1 is a possible D gene (6 bases). The CDR3 is 13 amino acids. Germline CDR1 MGHDK, CDR2 SYGVNS. Trimming left V 3 bases short and J 7 bases short, with 10 bases between. CDR3 coding DNA: TGTGCCAGCAGTGATCCCAGGGGACAGCCCCAGCATTTT. Its protein product is CASSDPRGQPQHF.

This clone was detected ten times or more. The genes are TRBV6-1 and TRBJ2-1; 11 positions agree with TRBD1. The V segment lost 3 bases and the J segment 7 bases; nucleotides outside the gene matches: 8. This CDR3 region has 16 residues. The germline V gene has CDR1 MNHNS and CDR2 SASEGT. CDR3 nucleotides: TGTGCCAGCAGTGAGTGGGACAGGGGGTTGTGGAATGAGCAGTTCTTC. It encodes CASSEWDRGLWNEQFF.

This clone was detected many times. The chain joins TRBV27 to TRBJ1-4; D is possibly TRBD1 (5 bases). Looked up from germline, CDR1 is MNHEY and CDR2 is SMNVEV (reference sequence). The CDR3 loop spans 13 amino acids. V was pared by 6 bases and J by 6 bases, with 11 bases between. The DNA for the CDR3 is TGTGCCAGCAGGCCGACGGGGGATGAAAAACTGTTTTTT. Protein: CASRPTGDEKLFF.

This clone has more than one count but fewer than ten. The CDR3 region has the DNA TGCAGTGCTCCTGAGGGGAACGAGCAGTACTTC. Translated: CSAPEGNEQYF. The gene calls are TRBV20-1 and TRBJ2-7; D tentatively fits TRBD1 or TRBD2 (5 bases each). This CDR3 has 11 amino acids. Germline V CDR1 and CDR2: DFQATT, SNEGSKA (reference sequence). V lost 5 bases, J lost 5 bases, and 10 bases lay in between.

The chain combines TRBV19 with TRBJ2-7; 13 nucleotides agree with TRBD2. Per germline, CDR1 LNHDA and CDR2 SQIVND (reference sequence). The V gene end was trimmed by 5 bases and the J gene end by 6 bases; junction bases not matched to a gene: 4. The CDR3 extends over 14 amino acids. Here the CDR3 DNA reads TGTGCCAGTAGTTTCGGACTAGCGGGAGCCGAGCAGTACTTC. Amino acid sequence: CASSFGLAGAEQYF.

The chain combines TRBV12-3 or TRBV12-4 with TRBJ2-3, with no clear D. Deletions cut 7 bases from V and 7 bases from J, with 9 bases between. CDR3 length: 11 residues. The CDR3 spells CASTAGYTQYF. The CDR3 DNA reads as TGTGCCAGCACCGCCGGCTATACGCAGTATTTT.

The J gene is TRBJ2-1, the V gene TRBV5-1, with TRBD2 matching 13 bases. The CDR3 length is 15 residues. Losses at the gene ends were 4 bases for V and 8 bases for J; bases not matched to a gene: 6. Per the germline V gene, CDR1 is SGHRS and CDR2 is YFSETQ. The chain's CDR3 is CASSTRLAGGDEQFF. The DNA of the CDR3 is TGCGCCAGCAGCACCCGACTAGCGGGAGGCGATGAGCAGTTCTTC.

In DNA, the CDR3 is TGTGCCAGCAGCTCCCGGCCGGGGGGGGCGACTGAAGCTTTCTTT. The encoded protein is CASSSRPGGATEAFF. This sequence joins TRBV7-6 and TRBJ1-1; tentatively, D is TRBD1 (6 bases). Germline-derived CDR1 and CDR2 are SGHVS and FNYEAQ. CDR3 length: 15 amino acids. Trimming left V 4 bases short and J 5 bases short, with 17 bases between.

The genes are TRBV6-5 and TRBJ2-7; 9 bases align to TRBD1. Per the germline V gene, CDR1 is MNHEY and CDR2 is SVGAGI. This CDR3 has 13 amino acids. Trimming took 11 bases from V and 2 from J; bases not matched to a gene: 7. The CDR3 spells CAAGNRGPYEQYF. DNA for the CDR3: TGTGCCGCGGGGAACAGGGGGCCCTACGAGCAGTACTTC.

This clone was detected only once. The chain has TRBV6-5 and TRBJ1-5; the D gene is possibly TRBD1 (6 bases). The CDR3 totals 13 residues. The V end was cut by 5 bases, the J end by 3 bases, with 8 bases between. Germline loops: CDR1 MNHEY, CDR2 SVGAGI. This CDR3 reads CASSNRVNQPQHF. The DNA of the CDR3 is TGTGCCAGCAGTAACAGGGTCAATCAGCCCCAGCATTTT.

This clone was seen only a few times. V and J are TRBV7-9 and TRBJ1-2, with TRBD1 matching over 10 bases. The V gene end was trimmed by 1 base and the J gene end by 4 bases; junction bases not matched to a gene: 6. The germline gives CDR1 SEHNR, CDR2 FQNEAQ (reference sequence). This CDR3 has 16 amino acids. The CDR3 region has the DNA TGTGCCAGCAGCTTAGAGGACAGGGGGTCCTTCTATGGCTACACCTTC. This translates into CASSLEDRGSFYGYTF. The whole variable domain, remainder taken from reference TRBV7-9 and TRBJ1-2, is DTGVSQNPRHKITKRGQNVTFRCDPISEHNRLYWYRQTLGQGPEFLTYFQNEAQLEKSRLLSDRFSAERPKGSFSTLEIQRTEQGDSAMYLCASSLEDRGSFYGYTFGSGTRLTVV.

This chain's CDR3 is CASSERGLSSGYTF. CDR3 DNA sequence: TGTGCCAGCAGTGAAAGGGGTCTCTCGTCGGGCTACACCTTC. The V and J genes are TRBV6-1 and TRBJ1-2, with D possibly matching TRBD1 (5 bases). Trimming pared 2 bases from V and 8 bases from J, leaving 15 bases between. The CDR3 loop spans 14 amino acids. Germline V gene data show CDR1 as MNHNS and CDR2 as SASEGT.

The chain joins TRBV9 to TRBJ2-2; no definite D call. This CDR3 has 13 amino acids. Trimming pared 0 bases from V and 3 bases from J, leaving 3 bases between. Looked up from germline, CDR1 is SGDLS and CDR2 is YYNGEE. CDR3 DNA: TGTGCCAGCAGCGTAGTTGACACCGGGGAGCTGTTTTTT. Amino acids: CASSVVDTGELFF.

This clone was detected only once. Different DNA sequences within this sample yield the same CDR3. The chain joins TRBV18 to TRBJ2-3; D is ambiguous. The CDR3 covers 16 residues. In germline, CDR1 is KGHSH, CDR2 LQKENI. V was cut by 3 bases and J by 0 bases, with 13 bases left in between. CDR3 in amino acids: CASSPELAASTDTQYF. The CDR3 DNA reads TGTGCCAGCTCACCTGAATTGGCGGCTAGCACAGATACGCAGTATTTT.

This clone ranks as large. The chain combines TRBV19 with TRBJ2-1; D gene unclear. The V gene's germline CDR1 is LNHDA and CDR2 SQIVND (reference sequence). The CDR3 is made up of 11 amino acids. With 5 bases removed from V and 8 bases from J, the gap between germline ends came to 7 bases. This CDR3 is CASSLVDEQFF. In nucleotides, the CDR3 is TGTGCCAGTAGTCTAGTCGATGAGCAGTTCTTC.

The rearrangement joins TRBV2 to TRBJ1-1, with TRBD1 matching 7 bases. Per germline, CDR1 SNHLY and CDR2 FYNNEI. This CDR3 is built from 11 residues. V lost 7 bases, J lost 6 bases, and 2 bases stayed unmatched. The DNA for the CDR3 is TGTGCCAGCACGACAGGGCCTGAAGCTTTCTTT. Its protein product is CASTTGPEAFF. Looking up the rest from reference TRBV2 and TRBJ1-1 gives the full variable domain: EPEVTQTPSHQVTQMGQEVILRCVPISNHLYFYWYRQILGQKVEFLVSFYNNEISEKSEIFDDQFSVERPDGSNFTLKIRSTKLEDSAMYFCASTTGPEAFFGQGTRLTVV.

This rearrangement joins TRBV18 to TRBJ2-6; D uncertain. This CDR3 has 18 residues. In germline, CDR1 is KGHSH, CDR2 LQKENI. V was clipped by 3 bases and J by 1 base, with 16 bases between them. The CDR3 bases are TGTGCCAGCTCACCGACTCAAGGGAAAGGTTCTGGGGCCAACGTCCTGACTTTC. The encoded protein is CASSPTQGKGSGANVLTF.

This sequence joins TRBV27 and TRBJ2-2; D may correspond to TRBD1 or TRBD2 (5 bases each). V lost 5 bases, J lost 7 bases, and 17 bases lay in between. The CDR3 is 15 amino acids. CDR1 and CDR2 from the germline V gene are MNHEY and SMNVEV (reference sequence). The CDR3 region is CASSASGTAYGELFF. The CDR3 bases are TGTGCCAGCAGTGCCTCCGGGACCGCATACGGGGAGCTGTTTTTT.